Following are 17 T cell receptor beta chains from one sample sequenced in a study of early T cells in non-severe SARS-CoV-2 infection. Using its own MiXCR run on the 5' RACE reads, TCRdb lists one record per CDR3 protein. In the table there are tens of thousands of distinct CDR3 sequences, 9% to 13% of which are singletons. The sequenced material came from whole blood. Receptor source: an adult who was a healthcare worker with PCR-confirmed SARS-CoV-2 infection or an uninfected control (not recorded which).

The chain carries TRBV2 and TRBJ1-2, with D hard to call. The germline CDR1 and CDR2 sequences are SNHLY and FYNNEI. V lost 3 bases and J lost 1, with 9 bases in between. CDR3 length equals 14 residues. The CDR3 sequence: CASSERPGNYGYTF. The DNA for the CDR3 is TGTGCCAGCAGTGAGAGGCCCGGTAACTATGGCTACACCTTC.

This clonotype was detected many times. This chain links TRBV3-1 with TRBJ2-2; 7 nucleotides line up with TRBD2. V was pared by 8 bases and J by 2 bases, with 2 bases of the junction left unmatched. CDR3 length equals 13 residues. CDR1 and CDR2 (germline): LGHDT, YNNKEL (reference sequence). This CDR3 reads CASERGNTGELFF. CDR3 nucleotide sequence: TGTGCCAGCGAGCGGGGAAACACCGGGGAGCTGTTTTTT.

This clonotype has ten or more counts. The chain recombines TRBV19 with TRBJ2-4, with unresolved D. V was clipped by 7 bases and J by 0 bases, with 7 bases between them. Germline-derived CDR1 and CDR2 are LNHDA and SQIVND (reference sequence). CDR3 length equals 13 residues. The CDR3 sequence is CASKEQAKNIQYF. Here the CDR3 DNA reads TGTGCCAGTAAAGAACAAGCCAAAAACATTCAGTACTTC.

A few counts support this clonotype. The V and J genes are TRBV4-1 and TRBJ2-1; TRBD1 aligns across 8 bases. The CDR3 spans 15 residues. Germline lookup yields CDR1 MGHRA and CDR2 YSYEKL. V lost 3 bases and J lost 6; bases outside the gene matches: 7. Here the CDR3 DNA reads TGCGCCAGCAGCCAGATAGGACAGGGTCCCAATGAGCAGTTCTTC. Its protein is CASSQIGQGPNEQFF.

With respect to this clonotype: An end of the junction differs from the germline gene, which may be a read error. The chain recombines TRBV20-1 with TRBJ2-3, with D unresolved. The CDR3 totals 10 residues. CDR1 and CDR2 (germline): DFQATT, SNEGSKA (reference sequence). The CDR3 loop reads CTAVRDTQYF. The CDR3 nucleotides read TGCACTGCTGTCCGAGATACGCAGTATTTT.

This chain joins TRBV6-5 and TRBJ2-3; TRBD1 matches 8 bases. CDR3 length: 14 residues. The V and J ends lost 6 bases and 1 base, in that order; junction bases with no gene match: 3. From germline, CDR1 is MNHEY and CDR2 SVGAGI. Written as DNA, the CDR3 is TGTGCCAGCAGCGACAGGGGCCGCACAGATACGCAGTATTTT. Translation: CASSDRGRTDTQYF.

This sequence joins TRBV5-1 and TRBJ2-7; D call uncertain. The CDR3 runs to 14 residues. The ends were cut back, 5 bases at V and 0 bases at J, with 12 bases in the middle. Germline assignment: CDR1 SGHRS and CDR2 YFSETQ. This chain's CDR3 is CASRLHASSYEQYF. Written as DNA, the CDR3 is TGCGCCAGCAGACTTCACGCGAGCTCCTACGAGCAGTACTTC.

There are a few counts of this clonotype. The chain uses TRBV29-1 and TRBJ2-3; TRBD2 matches at 10 bases. Germline trimming cut 6 bases from V and 6 bases from J; bases unmatched to any gene: 9. The germline V gene encodes CDR1 SQVTM and CDR2 ANQGSEA. This CDR3 comprises 14 residues. The CDR3 sequence: CSVALLAGEDTQYF. The CDR3 nucleotides are TGCAGCGTAGCCTTGCTAGCGGGAGAGGATACGCAGTATTTT.

Only a few counts were recorded for this clonotype. The chain joins TRBV12-3 or TRBV12-4 to TRBJ1-6; D perhaps matches TRBD1 (5 bases). There are 14 residues in the CDR3. V lost 0 bases to trimming and J lost 14 bases, with 14 bases between them. The CDR3 protein is CASSLAPREGALHF. In DNA, the CDR3 is TGTGCCAGCAGTTTAGCGCCCAGGGAAGGGGCCCTCCACTTT.

The rearrangement uses TRBV18 and TRBJ1-2; D gene uncertain. V gave up 1 base and J gave up 4 bases, with 10 bases separating them. CDR3 length equals 14 residues. Germline loops: CDR1 KGHSH, CDR2 LQKENI. The CDR3 DNA reads TGTGCCAGCTCACCACGCCAGGAAAGCTATGGCTACACCTTC. As protein: CASSPRQESYGYTF.

This clonotype appeared many times. V usage is TRBV5-1 and J usage is TRBJ2-7; D ambiguous. This CDR3 is built from 13 residues. In germline, CDR1 is SGHRS, CDR2 YFSETQ. The ends were cut back, 4 bases at V and 1 base at J, with 9 bases in the middle. CDR3 sequence (DNA): TGCGCCAGCAGCCCGGGCCTGTCCTACGAGCAGTACTTC. This gives the protein CASSPGLSYEQYF.

CDR3 protein: CASSVGRSAGNTGELFF. The CDR3 bases are TGTGCCAGCAGCGTAGGACGGTCGGCTGGGAACACCGGGGAGCTGTTTTTT. This rearrangement joins TRBV9 to TRBJ2-2; D unclear. Germline-derived CDR1 and CDR2 are SGDLS and YYNGEE. The V and J ends lost 0 bases and 1 base respectively, with 13 bases between them. CDR3 length: 17 amino acids. Full variable domain (outside the CDR3, taken from reference TRBV9 and TRBJ2-2): DSGVTQTPKHLITATGQRVTLRCSPRSGDLSVYWYQQSLDQGLQFLIQYYNGEERAKGNILERFSAQQFPDLHSELNLSSLELGDSALYFCASSVGRSAGNTGELFFGEGSRLTVL.

Ten or more counts support this clonotype. The V call is TRBV15, the J call TRBJ1-5; D unclear. This CDR3 comprises 15 residues. Trimming cost V 0 bases and J 4 bases, with 10 bases left between them. In germline, CDR1 is LNHNV, CDR2 YYDKDF (reference sequence). The CDR3 bases are TGTGCCACCAGCAGAGATGGCGACTATAATCAGCCCCAGCATTTT. Translating it yields CATSRDGDYNQPQHF.

There are a few counts of this clonotype. J is TRBJ2-3 and V is TRBV30; D not resolved. Germline V gene lookup returns CDR1 GTSNPN and CDR2 SVGIG (reference sequence). V shed 0 bases and J shed 6 bases, with 13 bases lying between them. The CDR3 is 14 amino acids. CDR3 residues: CAWSVGFPPDTQYF. The CDR3, as DNA: TGTGCCTGGAGTGTGGGTTTCCCCCCGGATACGCAGTATTTT.

The rearrangement joins TRBV9 to TRBJ2-1; 10 bases align to TRBD2. The CDR3 is 16 amino acids. With 0 bases clipped from V and 1 base from J, the junction kept 1 base outside the gene matches. CDR1 SGDLS and CDR2 YYNGEE come from the germline V gene. CDR3 nucleotides: TGTGCCAGCAGCGTAGCAGCGGGGGGGTCCTACAATGAGCAGTTCTTC. It translates to CASSVAAGGSYNEQFF.

This clonotype showed up just a few times. Germline is not matched at one junction end, which may reflect a read error. The V and J genes are TRBV9 and TRBJ2-4, with D perhaps matching TRBD1 or TRBD2 (6 bases each). The CDR3 runs to 15 residues. The germline V gene has CDR1 SGDLS and CDR2 YYNGEE. The CDR3 loop is CASSVVPGAENSQYF. The CDR3 DNA is TGTGCCAGCAGCGTAGTTCCGGGGGCCGAAAACAGTCAGTACTTC.

This clonotype was detected only a few times. This rearrangement joins TRBV18 to TRBJ2-7; no clear D gene. The CDR3 runs to 13 residues. From germline, CDR1 is KGHSH and CDR2 LQKENI. V lost 2 bases and J lost 2, with 7 bases in between. The CDR3 sequence is CASSPSATYEQYF. The CDR3 DNA reads TGTGCCAGCTCACCATCTGCCACCTACGAGCAGTACTTC.